This T cell receptor beta chain emerged from a study of cytomegalovirus exposure and HLA in healthy donors. Study-wide results and limits: In vitro assays verified that a few CMV-associated chains recognized CMV antigens specifically. Some TCR beta chains (around 160 of them) were listed as cytomegalovirus-associated. Previously analyzed data showed that most TCR beta V segments were productive at a frequency of about 90% or about 30%. Later analysis suggested links between common viral pathogens and several top significant clusters.

The table lists this clone with a few counts. What it binds is unknown. The CDR3 loop spans 16 amino acids. CDR1 is MRHNA, CDR2 SNTAGT, per germline. The V and J ends lost 5 bases and 0 bases, in that order; junction bases with no gene match: 3. The PCR employed 60 Vbeta primers together with 13 Jbeta primers. Clones were sequenced by immunoSEQ multiplex PCR, and TCRdb holds only the in-frame ones, with some missing. The sample lists under 200,000 clones; about 84% were seen once. This chain connects TRBV6-4 to TRBJ2-3; 12 bases agree with TRBD2. Specimen: PBMCs. This clonotype originated in a man aged 50 to 59 in good health and CMV-seronegative. CDR3 region: CASSKLAGGSTDTQYF. The CDR3 DNA reads TGTGCCAGCAGTAAACTAGCGGGGGGAAGCACAGATACGCAGTATTTT.